This TCR beta chain was recovered during a study of regulatory T cells in long-lasting Graves disease. In this sample, this clonotype turned up many times. Trimming stripped 2 bases from V and 13 bases from J, with 14 bases between. The CDR3 extends over 12 amino acids. The TCR beta library used iRepertoire HTBI primers with Arm-PCR amplification of CDR3. TCRdb recomputed calls from the multiplex PCR reads with MiXCR, one row per CDR3 protein. The table records 500,000 or so distinct CDR3 sequences, 15% to 20% of them present only once. Stated time point: newly diagnosed GD, antithyroid drugs for less than 3 months. With RNA extracted from PBMCs as input, the TCR library was made. These sequences were also reported in another study, on T cells in Graves' hyperthyroidism and ophthalmopathy. From that paper: A first-round RT-PCR of the TCR CDR3 used the HTBI primer set.

This receptor was obtained from a woman aged 35-60 years with Graves disease. The gene calls are TRBV12-3 or TRBV12-4 and TRBJ1-1; D might be TRBD1 (5 bases). The sequencing here drew on peripheral blood mononuclear cells (PBMCs), taken at new diagnosis, from a patient treated with antithyroid drugs. CDR3 residues: CASSLPGSVGFF. DNA for the CDR3: TGTGCCAGCAGTTTACCAGGGTCGGTCGGTTTCTTT.